Listed below are T cell receptor beta chains from one sample, sequenced in a study of blood T cells in healthy people across ages. MiXCR, run by TCRdb on the 5' RACE reads, gives a single entry per CDR3 protein. Of some 750,000 distinct CDR3 sequences listed, roughly 20% were seen once; the top ten hold 22%. The specimen was blood. These receptor sequences come from a man in his 70s in good health. CDR3s include the opening cysteine and the closing phenylalanine or tryptophan. A D gene is named only where the DNA matches it firmly. Not every row has a clone size; where given, it reads once, few, many or a size class.

J,D,V,size,DNA,CDR3
TRBJ2-5,-,TRBV20-1,-,TGCAGTGCTTCGTTGGAGACCCTGGAGGAGACCCAGTACTTC,CSASLETLEETQYF
TRBJ2-1,-,TRBV28,-,TGTGCCAGCAGTTCAGGGAAGGAGCCCCCCCACAATGAGCAGTTCTTC,CASSSGKEPPHNEQFF
TRBJ1-2,-,TRBV7-9,-,TGTGCCAGCACCGATGGACAGACCGGGGGCTACACCTTC,CASTDGQTGGYTF
TRBJ2-7,-,TRBV28,-,TGTGCCAGCAGTTTCGTAGGGAGCTCCTACGAGCAGTACTTC,CASSFVGSSYEQYF
TRBJ2-3,TRBD2,TRBV12-3/TRBV12-4,once,TGTGCCAGCAGTCCGACTAGCGGGAGAACAGATATGCAATATTTT,CASSPTSGRTDMQYF
TRBJ2-7,TRBD1,TRBV2,few,TGTGCCAGCAGTGCGGACAGGGGTATAACCGAGCAGTACTTC,CASSADRGITEQYF
TRBJ2-2,-,TRBV20-1,-,TGCAGTGCCCCGGGGCCGTTCACCGGGGAGCTGTTTTTT,CSAPGPFTGELFF
TRBJ2-2,TRBD2,TRBV9,few,TGTGCCAGCAGCCTAAGGCTAGCGGGAGGATCCACCGGGGAGCTGTTTTTT,CASSLRLAGGSTGELFF
TRBJ2-1,TRBD1,TRBV29-1,many,TGCAGCGCAAGGACAGGGGGTAATGAGCAGTTCTTC,CSARTGGNEQFF
TRBJ1-1,TRBD1,TRBV3-1,few,TGTGCCAGCAGCCACGCTGACAGGGATGGGACTGAAGCTTTCTTT,CASSHADRDGTEAFF
TRBJ2-6,-,TRBV12-3/TRBV12-4,-,TGTGCCAGCAGTCGACAGGTCTCGAGCTCTGGGGCCAACGTCCTGACTTTC,CASSRQVSSSGANVLTF
TRBJ2-7,-,TRBV5-1,-,TGCGCCAGCAGCTTGGATTGGGCCCTTTCAAACGAGCAGTACTTC,CASSLDWALSNEQYF
TRBJ1-4,TRBD1,TRBV12-3/TRBV12-4,-,TGTGCCAGCAGTCTTGACCCTTCCGGGACAGGAATTTTT,CASSLDPSGTGIF
TRBJ1-1,TRBD1,TRBV12-3/TRBV12-4,-,TGTGCCAGCAGTCCGCAGGGACAGGGAGGGAGGACTGAAGCTTTCTTT,CASSPQGQGGRTEAFF
TRBJ2-3,-,TRBV28,-,TGTGCCAGGGCGACAGAACCCAGAGGAGATACGCAGTATTTT,CARATEPRGDTQYF
TRBJ1-6,-,TRBV12-5,-,TGTGCTAGTGGTTTTGGTTACTATAATTCACCCCTCCACTTT,CASGFGYYNSPLHF
TRBJ1-2,TRBD1,TRBV12-3/TRBV12-4,-,TGTGTCAGCACGGGACAGGGCCTACATAACTATGGCTACACCTTC,CVSTGQGLHNYGYTF
TRBJ2-7,TRBD2,TRBV6-5,many,TGTGCCAGCAAAAGACTAGCGGGGGGCTCACAGCAGTACTTC,CASKRLAGGSQQYF